These T cell receptor beta chains were read from a single sample in a study of T cells in Graves' hyperthyroidism and ophthalmopathy. TCRdb fed the multiplex PCR reads into MiXCR, producing one record per CDR3 protein. This sample has just under 750,000 distinct CDR3 sequences; 30% to 40% occur once, and the top ten carry around a third. The sample taken for sequencing was blood. These receptors were taken from a woman aged 40 to 49 with Graves' hyperthyroidism. CDR3s leave out the opening cysteine and the closing phenylalanine or tryptophan. The order of the fields is J gene, V gene, CDR3 protein.

j_call: TRBJ2-5
v_call: TRBV20-1
cdr3_aa: SARSRAARETQY

j_call: TRBJ1-1
v_call: TRBV12-3/TRBV12-4
cdr3_aa: ASSYIGQNTEAF

j_call: TRBJ2-5
v_call: TRBV19
cdr3_aa: ASSIGGAGGQETQY

j_call: TRBJ1-1
v_call: TRBV10-2
cdr3_aa: ASSLTGGRMNTEAF

j_call: TRBJ2-6
v_call: TRBV10-3
cdr3_aa: AISATTAGANVLT

j_call: TRBJ2-7
v_call: TRBV20-1
cdr3_aa: SAALAGGTQGYEQY

j_call: TRBJ1-2
v_call: TRBV14
cdr3_aa: ASSQLGGEGANYGYT

j_call: TRBJ2-7
v_call: TRBV7-9
cdr3_aa: ASSQGNRGRAPSYEQY

j_call: TRBJ1-2
v_call: TRBV6-5
cdr3_aa: ASSPLTGNYGYT

j_call: TRBJ1-1
v_call: TRBV7-2
cdr3_aa: AWKVGLGEAF

j_call: TRBJ2-7
v_call: TRBV7-8
cdr3_aa: ASSLEGTSTLEQY

j_call: TRBJ2-6
v_call: TRBV29-1
cdr3_aa: SVYGRAGANVLT

j_call: TRBJ2-3
v_call: TRBV20-1
cdr3_aa: SARDLGWGATDTQY

j_call: TRBJ1-2
v_call: TRBV6-5
cdr3_aa: ASSSVSGGAMDYGYT

j_call: TRBJ2-2
v_call: TRBV2
cdr3_aa: ASLGRENTGELF

j_call: TRBJ2-5
v_call: TRBV5-4
cdr3_aa: ASRRTGYEETQY

j_call: TRBJ1-2
v_call: TRBV20-1
cdr3_aa: SAKRAETNYGYT

j_call: TRBJ2-7
v_call: TRBV20-1
cdr3_aa: SAPHPAGPHYGQY

j_call: TRBJ1-2
v_call: TRBV6-5
cdr3_aa: ASSLDREGYGYT

j_call: TRBJ2-5
v_call: TRBV20-1
cdr3_aa: SARDTRTQETQY

j_call: TRBJ2-7
v_call: TRBV19
cdr3_aa: ASSPRQGETYEQY

j_call: TRBJ1-2
v_call: TRBV28
cdr3_aa: ASSLTGSGTPRGYT

j_call: TRBJ1-3
v_call: TRBV12-3/TRBV12-4
cdr3_aa: ASSEMGGLNTIY

j_call: TRBJ1-1
v_call: TRBV11-2
cdr3_aa: ASSLPRGTGRAF

j_call: TRBJ2-5
v_call: TRBV24-1
cdr3_aa: ATSEQGTQY

j_call: TRBJ1-4
v_call: TRBV9
cdr3_aa: ASSGTGRNEKLF

j_call: TRBJ1-6
v_call: TRBV12-3/TRBV12-4
cdr3_aa: ASSLGREGTPLH